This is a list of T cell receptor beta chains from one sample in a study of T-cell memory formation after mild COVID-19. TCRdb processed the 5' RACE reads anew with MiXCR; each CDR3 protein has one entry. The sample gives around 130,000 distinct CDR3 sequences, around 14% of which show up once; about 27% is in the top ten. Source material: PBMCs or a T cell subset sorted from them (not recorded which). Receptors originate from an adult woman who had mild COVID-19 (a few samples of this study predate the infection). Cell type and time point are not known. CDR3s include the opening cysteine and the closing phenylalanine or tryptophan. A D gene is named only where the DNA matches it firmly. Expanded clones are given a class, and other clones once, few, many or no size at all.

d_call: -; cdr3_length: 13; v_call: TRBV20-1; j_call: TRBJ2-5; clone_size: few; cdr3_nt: TGCAGTGCTGGTAGGACAGTACAAGAGACCCAGTACTTC; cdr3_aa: CSAGRTVQETQYF
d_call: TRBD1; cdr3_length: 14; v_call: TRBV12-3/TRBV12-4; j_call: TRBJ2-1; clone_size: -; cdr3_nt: TGTGCCAGCAGTCCCAGACAGGGGATCTGGGAGCAGTTCTTC; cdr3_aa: CASSPRQGIWEQFF
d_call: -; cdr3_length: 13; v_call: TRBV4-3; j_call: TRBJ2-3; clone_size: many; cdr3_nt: TGCGCCAGCAGCCAAGACCCCGCAGATACGCAGTATTTT; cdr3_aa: CASSQDPADTQYF
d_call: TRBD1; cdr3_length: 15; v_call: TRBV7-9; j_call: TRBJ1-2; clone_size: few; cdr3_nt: TGTGCCAGCAGCTTAGCAGGACAGGGAAATCATGGCTACACCTTC; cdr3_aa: CASSLAGQGNHGYTF
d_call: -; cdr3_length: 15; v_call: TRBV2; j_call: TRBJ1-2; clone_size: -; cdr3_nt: TGTGCCAGCAGACCCCGACAGGACGAGGGGCTCGGCTACACCTTC; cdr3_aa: CASRPRQDEGLGYTF
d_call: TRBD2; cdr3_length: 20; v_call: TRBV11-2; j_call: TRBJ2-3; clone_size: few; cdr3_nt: TGTGCCAGCAGCTTAGACTCGGACCTTTTAGCGGGAGAAAGTACAGATACGCAGTATTTT; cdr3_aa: CASSLDSDLLAGESTDTQYF
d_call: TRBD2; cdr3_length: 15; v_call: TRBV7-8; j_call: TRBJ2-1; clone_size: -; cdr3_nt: TGTGCCAGCAGCTCGAGACTAGCGGGCTTCAATGAGCAGTTCTTC; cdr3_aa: CASSSRLAGFNEQFF
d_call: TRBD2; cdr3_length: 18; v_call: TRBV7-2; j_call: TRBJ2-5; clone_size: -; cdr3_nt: TGTGCCAGCAGCTCACCAGAGGGACTAGCGGGGACGCAAGAGACCCAGTACTTC; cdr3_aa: CASSSPEGLAGTQETQYF
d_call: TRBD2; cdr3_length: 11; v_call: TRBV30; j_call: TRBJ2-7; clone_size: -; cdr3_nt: TGTGCCTGGGGACTAGTTGACGAGCAGTACTTC; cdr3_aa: CAWGLVDEQYF
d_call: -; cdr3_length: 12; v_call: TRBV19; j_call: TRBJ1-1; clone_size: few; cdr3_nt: TGTGCCAGTAGTATGGGTGGACTTGAAGCTTTCTTT; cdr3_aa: CASSMGGLEAFF
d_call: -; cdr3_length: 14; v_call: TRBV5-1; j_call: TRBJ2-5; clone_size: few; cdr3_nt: TGCGCCAGCAGCTTGGGACAGTTTCAAGAGACCCAGTACTTC; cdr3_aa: CASSLGQFQETQYF
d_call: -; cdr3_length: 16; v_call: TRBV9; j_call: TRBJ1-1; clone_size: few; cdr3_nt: TGTGCCAGCAGCCACGGACCCCAAAGGCCGAACACTGAAGCTTTCTTT; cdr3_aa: CASSHGPQRPNTEAFF
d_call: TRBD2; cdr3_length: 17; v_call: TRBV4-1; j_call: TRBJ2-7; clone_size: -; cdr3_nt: TGCGCCAGCAGCCAAGAACCCCCTAGCGGGAGCTCCTACGAGCAGTACTTC; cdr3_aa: CASSQEPPSGSSYEQYF
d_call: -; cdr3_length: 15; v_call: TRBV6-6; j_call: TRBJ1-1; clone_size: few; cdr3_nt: TGTGCCAGCAGTTATATCGCCGGGATGAACACTGAAGCTTTCTTT; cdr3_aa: CASSYIAGMNTEAFF
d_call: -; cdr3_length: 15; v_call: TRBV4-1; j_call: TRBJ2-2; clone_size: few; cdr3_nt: TGCGCCAGCAGCCAGAGCCCGGGCTGGAGCGGGGAGCTGTTTTTT; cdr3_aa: CASSQSPGWSGELFF
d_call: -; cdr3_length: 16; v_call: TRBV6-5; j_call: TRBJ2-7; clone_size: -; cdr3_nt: TGTGCCAGCAGTTATCATGATAACGAGGGCTCCTACGAGCAGTACTTC; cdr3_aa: CASSYHDNEGSYEQYF
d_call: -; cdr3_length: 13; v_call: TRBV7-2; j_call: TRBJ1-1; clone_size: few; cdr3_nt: TGTGCCAGCCGACTTCCTCCGGCAGTTGAAGCTTTCTTT; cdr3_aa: CASRLPPAVEAFF